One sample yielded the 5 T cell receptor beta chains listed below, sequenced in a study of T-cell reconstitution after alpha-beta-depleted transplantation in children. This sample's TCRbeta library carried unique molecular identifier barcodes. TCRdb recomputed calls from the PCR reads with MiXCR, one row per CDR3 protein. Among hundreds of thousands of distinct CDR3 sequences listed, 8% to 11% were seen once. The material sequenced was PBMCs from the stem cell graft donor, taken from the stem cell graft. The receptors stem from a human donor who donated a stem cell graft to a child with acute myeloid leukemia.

The CDR3 loop is CASSDRDRGRNTIYF. CDR3 coding DNA: TGTGCCAGCAGTGATCGGGACAGGGGAAGAAACACCATATATTTT. The chain joins TRBV2 to TRBJ1-3; TRBD1 matches at 10 bases. This CDR3 has 15 amino acids. V shed 3 bases and J 5 bases; nucleotides not matched to a gene: 4. Germline CDR1 and CDR2: SNHLY and FYNNEI.

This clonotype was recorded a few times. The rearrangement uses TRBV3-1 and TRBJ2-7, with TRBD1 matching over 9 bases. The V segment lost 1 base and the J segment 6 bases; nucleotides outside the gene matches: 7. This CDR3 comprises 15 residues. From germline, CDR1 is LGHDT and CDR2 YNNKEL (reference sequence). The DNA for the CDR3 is TGTGCCAGCAGCCAAGGTCCCGGGACAGGGATCGAGCAGTACTTC. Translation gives CASSQGPGTGIEQYF.

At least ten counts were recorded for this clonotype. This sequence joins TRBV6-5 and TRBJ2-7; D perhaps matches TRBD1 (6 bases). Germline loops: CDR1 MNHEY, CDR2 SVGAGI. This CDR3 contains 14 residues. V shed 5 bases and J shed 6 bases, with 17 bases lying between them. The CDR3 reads CASSLGTTSFEQYF. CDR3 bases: TGTGCCAGCAGTCTCGGGACAACTTCTTTCGAGCAGTACTTC.

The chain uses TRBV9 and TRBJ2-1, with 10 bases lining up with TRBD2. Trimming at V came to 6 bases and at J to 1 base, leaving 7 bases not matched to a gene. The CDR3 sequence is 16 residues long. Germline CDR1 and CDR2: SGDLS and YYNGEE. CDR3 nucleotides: TGTGCCAGCAAAGCGGGAGGGCCTCGGTCCTACAATGAGCAGTTCTTC. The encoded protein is CASKAGGPRSYNEQFF. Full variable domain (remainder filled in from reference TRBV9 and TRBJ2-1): DSGVTQTPKHLITATGQRVTLRCSPRSGDLSVYWYQQSLDQGLQFLIQYYNGEERAKGNILERFSAQQFPDLHSELNLSSLELGDSALYFCASKAGGPRSYNEQFFGPGTRLTVL.

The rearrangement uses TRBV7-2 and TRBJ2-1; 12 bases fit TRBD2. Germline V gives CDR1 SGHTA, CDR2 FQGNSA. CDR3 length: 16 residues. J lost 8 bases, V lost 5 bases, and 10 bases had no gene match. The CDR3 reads CASSTWKASGRDEQFF. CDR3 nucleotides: TGTGCCAGCAGCACCTGGAAGGCTAGCGGGAGGGATGAGCAGTTCTTC.